The 2 T cell receptor beta chains in this list originate from one sample, sequenced in a study of control samples from healthy donors and cancer patients. TCRdb's table, derived via immunoSEQ multiplex PCR, lists solely in-frame clones and lacks some. The sample contains 90,000 to 100,000 clones, around 80% of which appear only once. The specimen sequenced was blood. The receptors come from a woman aged 25 to 39 in good health.

The gene calls are TRBV7-9 and TRBJ1-2, with a weak D call TRBD1 (6 bases). The germline CDR1 and CDR2 sequences are SEHNR and FQNEAQ (reference sequence). CDR3 length equals 13 residues. Trimming removed 3 bases at V and 8 bases at J, with 13 bases between. DNA of the CDR3: TGTGCCAGCAGCTTGGGACCTGGGGGCGGCTACACCTTC. Protein product: CASSLGPGGGYTF.

This clone was recorded only once. CDR3 nucleotide sequence: TGCGCCAGCAGCCAAGGGAACAGGGCAGAAGGCTACACCTTC. This sequence encodes CASSQGNRAEGYTF. V usage is TRBV4-3 and J usage is TRBJ1-2; weak D call: TRBD1 (6 bases). CDR1 is LGHNA, CDR2 YSLEER, per germline. V was shortened by 1 base and J by 8 bases, with 14 bases between the two germline ends. The length of the CDR3 is 14 residues.